This T cell receptor beta chain was recorded in a study of blood T cell repertoires in COVID-19. Study-level background: Donors in the United States, Italy and Spain gave samples during acute or convalescent COVID-19. Sample material is recorded as cDNA or gDNA derived from T cells, B-cell-depleted T cells, or PBMCs.

V lost 8 bases and J lost 5, with 18 bases in between. CDR3 size: 14 residues. CDR1 MDHEN and CDR2 SYDVKM come from the germline V gene. Repertoires were generated with immunoSEQ multiplex PCR, while TCRdb's copy carries only in-frame clones and drops some. The table has under 300,000 clones, approximately 83% seen once. This study enrolled people aged 18 to 89 from around 26 US geographic areas. Symptom resolution, clearance, or two negative PCRs marked donors in Cohort 3 as recovered. The genes are TRBV28 and TRBJ1-1; D perhaps matches TRBD1 (6 bases). This sequence was found in a woman aged 50 to 60 who had recovered from COVID-19. Sequencing was carried out using PBMCs or T cells enriched from blood (not recorded which). CDR3 sequence: CASDTQGKKTEAFF. The CDR3 DNA follows: TGTGCCAGCGACACACAGGGAAAGAAGACTGAAGCTTTCTTT.